Listed below are T cell receptor beta chains from one sample, sequenced in a study of T cells expressing NK-cell markers. No DNA is given; TCRdb re-called the 5' RACE reads and lists each CDR3 protein once. Here the sample table reports 500,000 to 700,000 distinct CDR3 sequences. Sequencing was performed on blood T cells: a sorted CD56 or NKG2C T cell subset, CD4+ or CD8+ T cells, or bulk PBMC T cells (not recorded which). Every receptor here comes from a man between 18 and 29 years old in good health. The CDR3 runs from the conserved cysteine through the conserved F or W. Fields, in order: CDR3 length, J gene, V gene, CDR3 protein.

>13|TRBJ2-7|TRBV7-2
CASSPRQGREQYF
>14|TRBJ2-5|TRBV2
CASRKDGGRKTQYF
>12|TRBJ2-2|TRBV7-6
CASSYRSQELFF
>15|TRBJ2-1|TRBV7-9
CASSQLAGDPPEQFF
>14|TRBJ2-2|TRBV12-3/TRBV12-4
CASSLGTSSGELFF
>16|TRBJ1-1|TRBV5-5
CASSRGVGGFNTEAFF
>14|TRBJ2-5|TRBV7-9
CASSSGGQKETQYF
>12|TRBJ2-1|TRBV12-3/TRBV12-4
CASGRGSSEQFF
>16|TRBJ2-1|TRBV20-1
CSARDISGRETNEQFF
>15|TRBJ1-6|TRBV20-1
CSARERTGWGSPLHF
>15|TRBJ1-1|TRBV5-5
CASSLRETTLKTAFF
>16|TRBJ1-2|TRBV7-8
CASSPQPGQGDYGYTF
>11|TRBJ2-7|TRBV12-3/TRBV12-4
CASSRTTEEYF
>17|TRBJ2-2|TRBV20-1
CSANPAGGLGNTGELFF
>16|TRBJ2-7|TRBV20-1
CSARDLKRSQPYEQYF
>16|TRBJ2-3|TRBV7-9
CASSLSGDRRTDTQYF
>16|TRBJ2-2|TRBV9
CASSGGISLNTGELFF
>14|TRBJ2-7|TRBV7-6
CASSLDDGSYEQYF
>17|TRBJ2-3|TRBV5-1
CASSSAHPLSSTDTQYF
>13|TRBJ2-7|TRBV6-1
CASTAGASYEQYF
>14|TRBJ1-3|TRBV12-3/TRBV12-4
CASSSQGFGNTIYF
>16|TRBJ1-5|TRBV28
CASSLGPEGLNQPQHF
>15|TRBJ2-4|TRBV24-1
CATSDLGLPKNIQYF
>15|TRBJ2-1|TRBV20-1
CSARGQRSSYNEQFF
>16|TRBJ2-1|TRBV24-1
CATSDPMVRGVYEQFF
>17|TRBJ1-1|TRBV27
CASSSRTPQNWWAEAFF
>13|TRBJ1-2|TRBV12-3/TRBV12-4
CASSEGQTYGYTF
>13|TRBJ1-6|TRBV2
CASTIQGRSPLHF
>12|TRBJ2-5|TRBV29-1
CSSRDSMETQYF
>13|TRBJ1-1|TRBV20-1
CSAPRTGRTEAFF
>17|TRBJ2-1|TRBV7-9
CASSPLAGEPTYNEQFF
>18|TRBJ2-3|TRBV11-1
CASSLGRSRSRGTDTQYF
>18|TRBJ2-1|TRBV7-7
CASSSGLAGGSSYNEQFF
>14|TRBJ2-1|TRBV20-1
CSAKREVSYNEQFF
>15|TRBJ2-2|TRBV3-1
CASSPWDRFTGELFF
>13|TRBJ2-2|TRBV5-5
CASIPANTGELFF
>13|TRBJ2-7|TRBV4-3
CASSLGLAAVQYF
>15|TRBJ1-2|TRBV20-1
CSARVPWGDYYGYTF
>14|TRBJ1-1|TRBV10-2
CASSGRTEGTEAFF
>13|TRBJ1-2|TRBV7-8
CASSLGQGQGYTF